Listed below are T cell receptor beta chains from one sample, sequenced in a study of T cell responses to AZD1222 COVID-19 vaccine. Generated by immunoSEQ multiplex PCR, the TCRdb table keeps only in-frame clones and is missing some. The repertoire holds 150,000 to 200,000 clones, with about 91% as singletons. The sequencing used peripheral blood, collected 28 days after the second AZD1222 dose. Receptors originate from an adult who received the AZD1222 COVID-19 vaccine. CDR3s include the opening cysteine and the closing phenylalanine or tryptophan. The D gene is left open where the match is weak. Size values are once, few and many counts, or a class for expanded clones, and some rows have none.

TGCACCAGCAGCCAAGTAAAGGCGGGGTTGAACACTGAAGCTTTCTTT	CTSSQVKAGLNTEAFF	TRBV1	TRBJ1-1	-	-
TGTGCCAGCAGTTTAGGCAGGGGGAATCAGCCCCAGCATTTT	CASSLGRGNQPQHF	TRBV28	TRBJ1-5	TRBD1	-
TGTGCCAGCAGCTTAGATCTATCCCCGCCCGCTGAAGCTTTCTTT	CASSLDLSPPAEAFF	TRBV7-3	TRBJ1-1	-	-
TGTGCCAGCAGCCACAGGGGGAGGGTGTGGAGCACTGAAGCTTTCTTT	CASSHRGRVWSTEAFF	TRBV14	TRBJ1-1	TRBD1	-
TGTGCCAGCAGCCATTACCGGGACGGGTTAGGGAAGACCCAGTACTTC	CASSHYRDGLGKTQYF	TRBV3-1/TRBV3-2	TRBJ2-5	-	-
TGTGCCAGCAGCAAAACGAACTATGGCTACACCTTC	CASSKTNYGYTF	TRBV4-2	TRBJ1-2	-	few
TGTGCCAGCAGCCCGCCGGGACAGGGGACCTACGAGCAGTACTTC	CASSPPGQGTYEQYF	TRBV28	TRBJ2-7	TRBD1	once
TGTGCCAGCAGCGTTACAGGGTCCCAAGAGACCCAGTACTTC	CASSVTGSQETQYF	TRBV5-5	TRBJ2-5	-	-
TGTGCCAGCAGCGTAGCTGGGGCCAACGTCCTGACTTTC	CASSVAGANVLTF	TRBV9	TRBJ2-6	-	-
TGTGCCAGTAGTACTACAGGGGGCTTGAGCGGCTACACCTTC	CASSTTGGLSGYTF	TRBV19	TRBJ1-2	TRBD1	-
TGTGCCAGCAGTGAGAGCACCAGGGGGGACTCCTACGAGCAGTACTTC	CASSESTRGDSYEQYF	TRBV2	TRBJ2-7	-	-
TGTGCCAGCAGCCAAGAAGGGGACGAGAACACTGAAGCTTTCTTT	CASSQEGDENTEAFF	TRBV4-2	TRBJ1-1	-	-
TGCGCCAGCAGCCAAGAGGACATCTTTACGGGTTACGAGCAGTACTTC	CASSQEDIFTGYEQYF	TRBV4-1	TRBJ2-7	-	-
TGTGCCAGCAGCGTAAGGGATACATCTCTGGGTGAGCAGTTCTTC	CASSVRDTSLGEQFF	TRBV9	TRBJ2-1	-	-
TGTGCCAGCAGCTTTCGGACAGGACGAACTGGAAACACCATATATTTT	CASSFRTGRTGNTIYF	TRBV5-4	TRBJ1-3	TRBD1	-
TGTGCCACCAGTGGCGCAGGGAAGGGTGAAGCTTTCTTT	CATSGAGKGEAFF	TRBV24-1	TRBJ1-1	-	-
TGTGCCACCACCCCCGACAGGGTGAACACTGAAGCTTTCTTT	CATTPDRVNTEAFF	TRBV15	TRBJ1-1	TRBD1	-
TGTGCCAGCAGCCAAGACGAGGGATCGGGGGTTAGAGGCACTGAAGCTTTCTTT	CASSQDEGSGVRGTEAFF	TRBV4-2	TRBJ1-1	-	-
TGTGCCGCGGCCAGGGGCGATGGAAACACCATATATTTT	CAAARGDGNTIYF	TRBV2	TRBJ1-3	-	-
TGTGCCAGCTTACTCGACCCTAATGAAAAACTGTTTTTT	CASLLDPNEKLFF	TRBV6-6	TRBJ1-4	-	-
TGTGCCAGCAGTGACTCAGGCGTCTCTGGGGCCAACGTCCTGACTTTC	CASSDSGVSGANVLTF	TRBV6-4	TRBJ2-6	-	once
TGCGCCAGCAGCTTGGCCTGGAGGGAGGGCTACACCTTC	CASSLAWREGYTF	TRBV5-1	TRBJ1-2	-	-
TGTGCCAGCAGCCAAGATTGGCAGGGGTTCGAGCAGTACTTC	CASSQDWQGFEQYF	TRBV14	TRBJ2-7	-	-